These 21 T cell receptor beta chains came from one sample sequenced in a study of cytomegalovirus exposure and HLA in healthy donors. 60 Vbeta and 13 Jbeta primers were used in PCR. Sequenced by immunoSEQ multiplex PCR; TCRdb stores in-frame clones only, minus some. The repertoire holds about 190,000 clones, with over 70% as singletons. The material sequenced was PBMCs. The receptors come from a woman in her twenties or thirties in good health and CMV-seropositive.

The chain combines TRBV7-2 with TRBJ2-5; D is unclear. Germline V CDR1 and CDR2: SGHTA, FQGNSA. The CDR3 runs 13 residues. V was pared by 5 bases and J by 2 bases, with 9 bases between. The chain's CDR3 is CASSGEIQETQYF. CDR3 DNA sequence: TGTGCCAGCAGCGGAGAGATTCAAGAGACCCAGTACTTC.

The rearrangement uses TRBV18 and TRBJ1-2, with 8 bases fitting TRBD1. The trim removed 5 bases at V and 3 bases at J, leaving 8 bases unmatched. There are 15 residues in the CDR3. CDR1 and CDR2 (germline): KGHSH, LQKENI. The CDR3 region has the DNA TGTGCCAGCTCATCCTCGGACAGGGTGGACTATGGCTACACCTTC. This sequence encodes CASSSSDRVDYGYTF.

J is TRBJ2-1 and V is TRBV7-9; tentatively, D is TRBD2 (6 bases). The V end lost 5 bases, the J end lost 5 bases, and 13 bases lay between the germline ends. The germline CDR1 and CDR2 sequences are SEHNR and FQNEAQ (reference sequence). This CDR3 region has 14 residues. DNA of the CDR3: TGTGCCAGCAGCCCGGGACTGCAAGACAATGAGCAGTTCTTC. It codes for CASSPGLQDNEQFF.

CDR3 loop: CASSPRLGGGETQYF. The CDR3 nucleotides read TGTGCCAGCAGCCCTCGGCTGGGTGGCGGCGAGACCCAGTACTTC. The chain recombines TRBV11-2 with TRBJ2-5, with D unclear. V was pared by 5 bases and J by 5 bases, with 18 bases between. CDR1 and CDR2 from the germline V gene are SGHAT and FQNNGV. CDR3 length: 15 residues.

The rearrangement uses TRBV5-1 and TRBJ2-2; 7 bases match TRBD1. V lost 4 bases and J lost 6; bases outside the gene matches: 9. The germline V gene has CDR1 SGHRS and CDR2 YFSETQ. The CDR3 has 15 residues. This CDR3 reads CASSPKTGAAGELFF. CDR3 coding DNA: TGCGCCAGCAGCCCTAAAACAGGGGCCGCCGGGGAGCTGTTTTTT.

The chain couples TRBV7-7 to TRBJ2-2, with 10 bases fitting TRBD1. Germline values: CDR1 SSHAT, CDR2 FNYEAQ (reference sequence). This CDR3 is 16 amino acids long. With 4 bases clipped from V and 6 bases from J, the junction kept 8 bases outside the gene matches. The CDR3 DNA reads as TGTGCCAGCAGCTCCTTACGGGACAGGGGTGCCGGGGAGCTGTTTTTT. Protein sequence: CASSSLRDRGAGELFF.

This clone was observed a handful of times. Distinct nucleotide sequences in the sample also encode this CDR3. The CDR3 protein is CASSRGGLAGTYNEQFF. CDR3 bases: TGCGCCAGCAGCCGAGGGGGACTAGCGGGGACCTACAATGAGCAGTTCTTC. This chain joins TRBV4-1 and TRBJ2-1; 13 bases fit TRBD2. Losses at the gene ends were 4 bases for V and 2 bases for J; bases not matched to a gene: 5. The CDR3 is 17 amino acids. Germline CDR1 reads MGHRA; CDR2 reads YSYEKL.

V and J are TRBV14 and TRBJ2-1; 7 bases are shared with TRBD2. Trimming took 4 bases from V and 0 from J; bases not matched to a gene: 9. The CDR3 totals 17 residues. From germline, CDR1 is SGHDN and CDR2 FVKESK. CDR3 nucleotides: TGTGCCAGCAGCCTTCTACTAGCGCTCAGCTCCTACAATGAGCAGTTCTTC. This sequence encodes CASSLLLALSSYNEQFF.

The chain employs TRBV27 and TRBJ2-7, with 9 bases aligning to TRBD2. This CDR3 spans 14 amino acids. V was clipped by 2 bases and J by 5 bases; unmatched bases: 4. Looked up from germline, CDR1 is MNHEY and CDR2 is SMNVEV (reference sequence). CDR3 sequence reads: CASSLAGGINEQYF. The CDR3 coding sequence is TGTGCCAGCAGTTTAGCGGGAGGGATCAACGAGCAGTACTTC.

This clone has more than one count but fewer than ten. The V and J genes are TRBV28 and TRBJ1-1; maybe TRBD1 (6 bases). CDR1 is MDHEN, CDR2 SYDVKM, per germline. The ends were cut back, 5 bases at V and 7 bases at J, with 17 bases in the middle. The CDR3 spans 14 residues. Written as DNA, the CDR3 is TGTGCCAGCAGTAACTCTTACGGGACACTTGAAGCTTTCTTT. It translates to CASSNSYGTLEAFF. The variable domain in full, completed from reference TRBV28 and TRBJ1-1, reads DVKVTQSSRYLVKRTGEKVFLECVQDMDHENMFWYRQDPGLGLRLIYFSYDVKMKEKGDIPEGYSVSREKKERFSLILESASTNQTSMYLCASSNSYGTLEAFFGQGTRLTVV.

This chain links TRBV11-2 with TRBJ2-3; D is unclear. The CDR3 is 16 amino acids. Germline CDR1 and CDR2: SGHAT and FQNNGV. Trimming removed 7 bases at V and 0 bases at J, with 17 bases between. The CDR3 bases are TGTGCCAGCATGCTCCGTGGGCAGCAAAGCACAGATACGCAGTATTTT. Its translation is CASMLRGQQSTDTQYF.

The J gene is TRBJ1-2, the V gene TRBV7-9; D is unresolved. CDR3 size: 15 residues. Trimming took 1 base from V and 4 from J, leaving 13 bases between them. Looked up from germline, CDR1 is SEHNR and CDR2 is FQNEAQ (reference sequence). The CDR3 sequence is CASSLVGGAGYGYTF. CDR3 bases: TGTGCCAGCAGCTTAGTCGGCGGAGCTGGCTATGGCTACACCTTC. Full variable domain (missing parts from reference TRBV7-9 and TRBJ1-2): DTGVSQNPRHKITKRGQNVTFRCDPISEHNRLYWYRQTLGQGPEFLTYFQNEAQLEKSRLLSDRFSAERPKGSFSTLEIQRTEQGDSAMYLCASSLVGGAGYGYTFGSGTRLTVV.

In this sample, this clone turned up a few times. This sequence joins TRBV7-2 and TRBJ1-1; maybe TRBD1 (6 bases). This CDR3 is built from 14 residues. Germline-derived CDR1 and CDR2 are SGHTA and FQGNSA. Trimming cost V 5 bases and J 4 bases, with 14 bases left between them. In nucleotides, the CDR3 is TGTGCCAGCAGCGCGTACAGGACAGTCACTGAAGCTTTCTTT. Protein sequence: CASSAYRTVTEAFF.

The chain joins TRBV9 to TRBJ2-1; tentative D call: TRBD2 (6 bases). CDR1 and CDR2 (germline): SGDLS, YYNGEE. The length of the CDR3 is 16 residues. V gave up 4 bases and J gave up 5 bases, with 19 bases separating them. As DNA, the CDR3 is TGTGCCAGCAGCCCTCGATGGGCTAGCGTAAACAATGAGCAGTTCTTC. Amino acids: CASSPRWASVNNEQFF.

The CDR3 is CASSAGDRLYEQYF. In DNA form, the CDR3 reads TGCGCCAGCAGCGCCGGGGACAGGCTATACGAGCAGTACTTC. The chain joins TRBV5-1 to TRBJ2-7, with 8 bases lining up with TRBD1. The CDR3 loop spans 14 amino acids. Trimming at V came to 4 bases and at J to 4 bases, leaving 7 bases not matched to a gene. Germline loops: CDR1 SGHRS, CDR2 YFSETQ.

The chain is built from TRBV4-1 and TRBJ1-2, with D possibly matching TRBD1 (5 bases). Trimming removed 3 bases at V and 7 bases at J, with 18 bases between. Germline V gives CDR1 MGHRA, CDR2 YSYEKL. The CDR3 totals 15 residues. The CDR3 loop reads CASSHPFQGRSGYTF. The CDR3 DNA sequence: TGCGCCAGCAGCCACCCATTCCAGGGTAGGTCTGGCTACACCTTC.

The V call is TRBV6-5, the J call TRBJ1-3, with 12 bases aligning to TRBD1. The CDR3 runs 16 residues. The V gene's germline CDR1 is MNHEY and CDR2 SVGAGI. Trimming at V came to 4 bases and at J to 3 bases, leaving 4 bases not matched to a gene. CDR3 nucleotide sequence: TGTGCCAGCAGTTGGGGACAGGGGGCGCTTGGAAACACCATATATTTT. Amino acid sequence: CASSWGQGALGNTIYF.

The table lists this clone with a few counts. The CDR3, as DNA: TGTGCCAGCAGCGTAGACCGGGGGGCTTACAATGAGCAGTTCTTC. Its translation: CASSVDRGAYNEQFF. The chain employs TRBV9 and TRBJ2-1; TRBD2 might be the D (7 bases). Germline V CDR1 and CDR2: SGDLS, YYNGEE. This CDR3 spans 15 amino acids. V lost 0 bases, J lost 4 bases, and 11 bases lay in between. Based on the CDR3 plus reference TRBV9 and TRBJ2-1, the full variable domain is DSGVTQTPKHLITATGQRVTLRCSPRSGDLSVYWYQQSLDQGLQFLIQYYNGEERAKGNILERFSAQQFPDLHSELNLSSLELGDSALYFCASSVDRGAYNEQFFGPGTRLTVL.

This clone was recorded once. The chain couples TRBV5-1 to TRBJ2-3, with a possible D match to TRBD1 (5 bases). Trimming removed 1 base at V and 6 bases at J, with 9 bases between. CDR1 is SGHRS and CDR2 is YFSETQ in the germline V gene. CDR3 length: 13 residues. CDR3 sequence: CASSLQGSDTQYF. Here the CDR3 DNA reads TGCGCCAGCAGCTTGCAGGGATCCGATACGCAGTATTTT.

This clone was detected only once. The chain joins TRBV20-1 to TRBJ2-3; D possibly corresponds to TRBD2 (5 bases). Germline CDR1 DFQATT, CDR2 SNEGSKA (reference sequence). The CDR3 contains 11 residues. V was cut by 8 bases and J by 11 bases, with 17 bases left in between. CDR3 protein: CSSFPEGVQYF. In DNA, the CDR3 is TGCAGTTCTTTCCCCGAGGGCGTGCAGTATTTT.

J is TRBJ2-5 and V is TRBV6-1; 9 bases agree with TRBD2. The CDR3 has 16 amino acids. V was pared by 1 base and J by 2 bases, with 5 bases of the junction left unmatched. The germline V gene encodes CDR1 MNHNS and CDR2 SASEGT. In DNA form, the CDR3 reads TGTGCCAGCAGTGAAGGACTAGCGGAGGGGCAAGAGACCCAGTACTTC. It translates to CASSEGLAEGQETQYF.